The 22 T cell receptor beta chains below come from one sample, sequenced in a study of blood T cell repertoires in COVID-19. The protocol was immunoSEQ multiplex PCR, while the TCRdb copy is restricted to in-frame clones and leaves out a portion. This sample carries around 270,000 clones, 86% of them seen once, and the ten largest clones take over 7.5%. The sample was peripheral blood. The receptors shown here come from a man aged 40-49 years who had recovered from COVID-19.

The CDR3 loop reads CASSLGRGHDSLWLNTEAFF. The CDR3 DNA reads as TGTGCCAGCTCACTCGGCAGGGGGCACGACTCCTTATGGTTGAACACTGAAGCTTTCTTT. The V and J genes are TRBV18 and TRBJ1-1; 8 nucleotides match TRBD1. The ends lost 4 bases at V and 0 bases at J; junction bases unmatched: 19. Germline lookup yields CDR1 KGHSH and CDR2 LQKENI. The CDR3 sequence is 20 residues long. The full variable domain, rest sourced from reference TRBV18 and TRBJ1-1, is NAGVMQNPRHLVRRRGQEARLRCSPMKGHSHVYWYRQLPEEGLKFMVYLQKENIIDESGMPKERFSAEFPKEGPSILRIQQVVRGDSAAYFCASSLGRGHDSLWLNTEAFFGQGTRLTVV.

The chain recombines TRBV7-9 with TRBJ1-1, with TRBD1 as a possible D gene (6 bases). This CDR3 comprises 15 residues. CDR1 and CDR2 (germline): SEHNR, FQNEAQ (reference sequence). V lost 6 bases and J lost 5, with 19 bases in between. The CDR3 reads CASSPAGAPRTEAFF. CDR3 in DNA: TGTGCCAGCAGTCCCGCGGGGGCCCCGAGGACTGAAGCTTTCTTT. Complete variable domain (other parts from reference TRBV7-9 and TRBJ1-1): DTGVSQNPRHKITKRGQNVTFRCDPISEHNRLYWYRQTLGQGPEFLTYFQNEAQLEKSRLLSDRFSAERPKGSFSTLEIQRTEQGDSAMYLCASSPAGAPRTEAFFGQGTRLTVV.

The chain uses TRBV11-3 and TRBJ2-1; perhaps TRBD1 as D (6 bases). CDR1 is SGHNT, CDR2 YENEEA, per germline. V was pared by 2 bases and J by 3 bases, with 11 bases between. This CDR3 contains 15 residues. DNA for the CDR3: TGTGCCAGCAGCTTAAGAGGGGGAGACTACAATGAGCAGTTCTTC. Translating gives CASSLRGGDYNEQFF.

The genes are TRBV7-9 and TRBJ2-3, with TRBD2 identical over 10 bases. This CDR3 comprises 15 residues. Germline V CDR1 and CDR2: SEHNR, FQNEAQ (reference sequence). J gave up 6 bases and V 6 bases, and 9 bases lay outside the gene matches. The CDR3 DNA sequence: TGTGCCAGCAGTCCCGGGACTAGCGTGATGGATACGCAGTATTTT. Translated, it gives CASSPGTSVMDTQYF.

The rearrangement links TRBV10-3 to TRBJ2-1, with 11 bases fitting TRBD2. The CDR3 runs 15 residues. J was trimmed by 7 bases and V by 6 bases; bases with no gene match: 8. From germline, CDR1 is ENHRY and CDR2 SYGVKD. The CDR3 reads CAISRTTSGRNEQFF. DNA for the CDR3: TGTGCCATCAGCCGCACCACTAGCGGGAGAAATGAGCAGTTCTTC.

The gene calls are TRBV7-9 and TRBJ2-7; 11 bases map to TRBD1. This CDR3 spans 15 amino acids. Germline-derived CDR1 and CDR2 are SEHNR and FQNEAQ (reference sequence). J was trimmed by 3 bases and V by 4 bases; bases with no gene match: 5. CDR3 protein: CASSSRGTGGYEQYF. The CDR3 coding sequence is TGTGCCAGCAGCTCGAGGGGGACAGGGGGCTACGAGCAGTACTTC.

The chain links TRBV6-5 to TRBJ1-5; 7 bases are a match to TRBD1. This CDR3 is 14 amino acids long. With 8 bases clipped from V and 4 bases from J, the junction kept 8 bases outside the gene matches. Looked up from germline, CDR1 is MNHEY and CDR2 is SVGAGI. Here the CDR3 reads CASLRTGGNQPQHF. In DNA, the CDR3 is TGTGCCAGCCTTAGGACAGGCGGGAATCAGCCCCAGCATTTT.

This clone occurred a few times. The CDR3 end shows no conserved phenylalanine or tryptophan, and so a read error is likely. The DNA is left out, because the CDR3 cannot be placed on it with certainty; the CDR3 is given as TCRdb lists it. This sequence joins TRBV19 and TRBJ1-1; the D segment call TRBD1 is taken from the table without a DNA check. Germline V lookup: CDR1 LNHDA, CDR2 SQIVND (reference sequence). Termini included, the CDR3 measures 11 amino acids. The chain's CDR3 is CASSFPGHVKV.

The CDR3 nucleotides are TGTGCCAGCAGCGCGCCTTCAGGGAGCACAGATACGCAGTATTTT. Protein: CASSAPSGSTDTQYF. V is TRBV9 and J is TRBJ2-3, with TRBD1 as a possible D gene (5 bases). The CDR3 is 15 amino acids. CDR1 is SGDLS, CDR2 YYNGEE, per germline. Trimming shortened V by 3 bases and J by 0 bases, and 11 bases separated the two germline ends.

The chain has TRBV14 and TRBJ1-6; 11 bases match TRBD1. This CDR3 region has 17 residues. V was pared by 4 bases and J by 7 bases, with 9 bases of the junction left unmatched. The germline V gene encodes CDR1 SGHDN and CDR2 FVKESK. The CDR3 DNA reads TGTGCCAGCAGCCCCCGGACAGGGGGCGGTGAGAATTCACCCCTCCACTTT. Amino acid sequence: CASSPRTGGGENSPLHF.

This clone came up a few times. V is TRBV5-1 and J is TRBJ2-2; D might be TRBD1 (6 bases). CDR3 size: 14 residues. Germline values: CDR1 SGHRS, CDR2 YFSETQ. Trimming removed 4 bases from V and 7 bases from J, with 14 bases in between. The CDR3 sequence: CASSSQGQNGELFF. CDR3 in DNA: TGCGCCAGCAGCAGTCAGGGGCAGAACGGGGAGCTGTTTTTT.

The rearrangement links TRBV7-2 to TRBJ1-6, with D maybe TRBD1 (5 bases). Germline CDR1 reads SGHTA; CDR2 reads FQGNSA. This CDR3 region has 13 residues. V lost 0 bases and J lost 8, with 5 bases in between. The CDR3 DNA follows: TGTGCCAGCAGCTTAGCGGGGCATTCACCCCTCCACTTT. Translating it yields CASSLAGHSPLHF.

The rearrangement joins TRBV9 to TRBJ2-1, with 8 nucleotides matching TRBD2. The CDR3 extends over 15 amino acids. The germline CDR1 and CDR2 sequences are SGDLS and YYNGEE. V lost 3 bases to trimming and J lost 10 bases; unmatched junction nucleotides: 12. Here the CDR3 reads CASSAKSSGRSEQFF. CDR3 coding DNA: TGTGCCAGCAGCGCGAAATCCAGCGGGAGAAGCGAGCAGTTCTTC.

The chain uses TRBV11-2 and TRBJ2-7; 10 positions match TRBD2. J lost 0 bases, V lost 2 bases, and 13 bases had no gene match. This CDR3 has 19 amino acids. Germline CDR1 SGHAT, CDR2 FQNNGV. CDR3 sequence (DNA): TGTGCCAGCAGCTTAAGGGGACTAGCGCCCTCGGCTCCCTCCTACGAGCAGTACTTC. This encodes CASSLRGLAPSAPSYEQYF.

The V call is TRBV4-1, the J call TRBJ2-2, with 11 nucleotides matching TRBD1. The germline CDR1 and CDR2 sequences are MGHRA and YSYEKL. The J segment lost 3 bases and the V segment lost 4 bases, leaving 4 bases of the junction unmatched. This CDR3 has 16 amino acids. The CDR3 DNA sequence: TGCGCCAGCAGCCCTCGGACAGGGGGCCACACCGGGGAGCTGTTTTTT. The encoded protein is CASSPRTGGHTGELFF.

The genes are TRBV3-1 (or the pseudogene TRBV3-2) and TRBJ1-2; D may be TRBD1 (6 bases). Germline loops: CDR1 LGHDT, CDR2 YNNKEL (reference sequence). V was pared by 2 bases and J by 4 bases, with 14 bases between. CDR3 length: 15 residues. CDR3 DNA: TGTGCCAGCAGCCAATCCTTACAGGGTTTCTATGGCTACACCTTC. Amino acids: CASSQSLQGFYGYTF.

The chain couples TRBV5-1 to TRBJ2-2; 8 nucleotides line up with TRBD2. With V trimmed by 4 bases and J by 6 bases, 11 bases remained unmatched. Germline CDR1 reads SGHRS; CDR2 reads YFSETQ. This CDR3 comprises 16 residues. The CDR3 sequence is CASSPLTSEMAGELFF. The CDR3 DNA is TGCGCCAGCAGCCCGCTGACTAGCGAAATGGCCGGGGAGCTGTTTTTT.

The rearrangement joins TRBV14 to TRBJ1-2; possible D gene TRBD1, 5 bases. The CDR3 covers 14 residues. V gave up 4 bases and J gave up 1 base, with 10 bases separating them. CDR1 and CDR2 from the germline V gene are SGHDN and FVKESK. CDR3 residues: CASSPRQGNYGYTF. CDR3 DNA: TGTGCCAGCAGCCCCCGCCAGGGTAACTATGGCTACACCTTC.

The CDR3 spells CASSPSGDTEAFF. The CDR3 DNA reads TGTGCCAGCTCACCAAGCGGGGACACTGAAGCTTTCTTT. The genes are TRBV18 and TRBJ1-1; D is unclear. This CDR3 comprises 13 residues. Germline CDR1 and CDR2: KGHSH and LQKENI. V was cut by 2 bases and J by 3 bases, with 7 bases left in between. Variable domain in full (rest from reference TRBV18 and TRBJ1-1): NAGVMQNPRHLVRRRGQEARLRCSPMKGHSHVYWYRQLPEEGLKFMVYLQKENIIDESGMPKERFSAEFPKEGPSILRIQQVVRGDSAAYFCASSPSGDTEAFFGQGTRLTVV.

This clone was found once. V usage is TRBV19 and J usage is TRBJ2-7, with 8 bases that match TRBD2. Per the germline V gene, CDR1 is LNHDA and CDR2 is SQIVND (reference sequence). J lost 9 bases, V lost 4 bases, and 8 bases had no gene match. CDR3 length: 13 amino acids. CDR3 loop: CASSRATREGQYF. The CDR3 region has the DNA TGTGCCAGTAGTAGGGCAACACGGGAGGGGCAGTACTTC.

This clone was seen a single time. V gene TRBV11-2 combines with J gene TRBJ1-2; possible D gene TRBD1, 5 bases. Between the trimmed V and J ends, which lost 5 bases and 4 bases, there was a span of 17 bases. Germline-derived CDR1 and CDR2 are SGHAT and FQNNGV. The CDR3 has 15 amino acids. The CDR3 loop is CASSAGGDPAYGYTF. Here the CDR3 DNA reads TGTGCCAGCAGCGCCGGGGGGGACCCCGCCTATGGCTACACCTTC.

CDR3: CASSRGLAETQYF. The CDR3 coding sequence is TGCGCCAGCAGCCGAGGACTAGCAGAGACCCAGTACTTC. The chain employs TRBV4-3 and TRBJ2-5, with 8 nucleotides matching TRBD2. V was pared by 4 bases and J by 4 bases, with 2 bases of the junction left unmatched. CDR1 is LGHNA, CDR2 YSLEER, per germline. The CDR3 loop spans 13 amino acids.